These 15 T cell receptor beta chains share one sample of origin, sequenced in a study of CD8 T cells in ankylosing spondylitis. No antigen has been identified for these receptors. Study findings and constraints: Within ankylosing spondylitis blood, a TCR beta motif made up of seven to nine highly homologous variants appeared to be characteristic.

TCRdb reprocessed the 5' RACE reads with MiXCR, giving one entry per CDR3 protein. The sample lists approximately 300,000 distinct CDR3 sequences, 8% seen once, with roughly 15% in the top ten. Material for sequencing was blood, either unsorted or a sorted T cell fraction (not recorded which). All receptors come from a male donor with ankylosing spondylitis.

This clonotype showed up many times. V is TRBV20-1 and J is TRBJ2-5, with D possibly being TRBD2 (6 bases). This CDR3 region has 13 residues. Germline V gives CDR1 DFQATT, CDR2 SNEGSKA (reference sequence). V lost 5 bases to trimming and J lost 0 bases, with 10 bases between them. CDR3 coding DNA: TGCAGTGCTTACCGGGACTACCAAGAGACCCAGTACTTC. Encoded protein: CSAYRDYQETQYF.

The chain has TRBV6-5 and TRBJ2-5; 10 bases map to TRBD2. Germline loops: CDR1 MNHEY, CDR2 SVGAGI. The CDR3 extends over 17 amino acids. The ends lost 0 bases at V and 4 bases at J; junction bases unmatched: 8. This chain's CDR3 is CASSYSVLAGERETQYF. The DNA for the CDR3 is TGTGCCAGCAGTTACTCGGTTCTAGCGGGGGAAAGAGAGACCCAGTACTTC.

This chain uses TRBV27 with TRBJ2-7, with D uncertain. The germline V and J ends were trimmed by 5 bases and 0 bases, with 11 bases remaining between them. There are 14 residues in the CDR3. Per germline, CDR1 MNHEY and CDR2 SMNVEV (reference sequence). Here the CDR3 DNA reads TGTGCCAGCAGTGTAAGTTGGCCCTCCTACGAGCAGTACTTC. Translated: CASSVSWPSYEQYF.

This clonotype was seen a handful of times. The V and J genes are TRBV7-6 and TRBJ2-2; tentative D call: TRBD1 (6 bases). Trimming stripped 4 bases from V and 5 bases from J, with 20 bases between. The V gene's germline CDR1 is SGHVS and CDR2 FNYEAQ. The CDR3 spans 17 residues. The CDR3 bases are TGTGCCAGCAGCTCACTCGGGACATATCAAGATACCGGGGAGCTGTTTTTT. Protein sequence: CASSSLGTYQDTGELFF.

The CDR3 region has the DNA TGTGCCAGCAGCTTGCCAGGGCGACCCGGGGAGCTGTTTTTT. Its protein product is CASSLPGRPGELFF. V gene TRBV5-4 combines with J gene TRBJ2-2; a possible D gene is TRBD1 (5 bases). The V end lost 1 base, the J end lost 6 bases, and 10 bases lay between the germline ends. This CDR3 spans 14 amino acids. The germline gives CDR1 SGHNT, CDR2 YYREEE (reference sequence).

This clonotype was counted many times. CDR3 amino acids: CASPSPSGLYNEQFF. CDR3 nucleotide sequence: TGTGCCAGCCCCTCCCCTAGCGGGCTGTACAATGAGCAGTTCTTC. This chain connects TRBV28 to TRBJ2-1; 8 bases match TRBD2. J lost 4 bases, V lost 8 bases, and 10 bases had no gene match. This CDR3 contains 15 residues. From germline, CDR1 is MDHEN and CDR2 SYDVKM.

At least ten counts were recorded for this clonotype. This rearrangement joins TRBV20-1 to TRBJ1-5; tentative D call: TRBD1 (5 bases). The ends were cut back, 3 bases at V and 7 bases at J, with 19 bases in the middle. The CDR3 is 15 residues long. The germline CDR1 and CDR2 sequences are DFQATT and SNEGSKA (reference sequence). The CDR3 DNA is TGCAGTGCTAGTTGGTCTTCGGGGGGTGGCCAGCCCCAGCATTTT. Translation gives CSASWSSGGGQPQHF.

This clonotype was observed many times. The V and J genes are TRBV7-2 and TRBJ2-1; 9 bases align to TRBD1. With 5 bases clipped from V and 2 bases from J, the junction kept 7 bases outside the gene matches. The CDR3 runs 16 residues. Germline assignment: CDR1 SGHTA and CDR2 FQGNSA. The CDR3 is CASSSGQGLAYNEQFF. The CDR3 nucleotides read TGTGCCAGCAGCAGCGGACAGGGGTTGGCCTACAATGAGCAGTTCTTC.

This clonotype appeared many times. The CDR3 loop reads CASRGLADYNEQFF. The CDR3 DNA reads as TGCGCCAGCCGCGGACTAGCGGATTACAATGAGCAGTTCTTC. The chain uses TRBV10-2 and TRBJ2-1, with TRBD2 matching over 10 bases. Unmatched junction bases numbered 5, after V lost 8 bases and J lost 4 bases. The CDR3 covers 14 residues. Germline V gene sequence: CDR1 WSHSY, CDR2 SAAADI.

The sample holds a few counts of this clonotype. V is TRBV6-2 or TRBV6-3 and J is TRBJ2-2; TRBD1 matches 9 bases. The CDR3 has 14 amino acids. Trimming took 7 bases from V and 7 from J; bases not matched to a gene: 7. Germline CDR1 MNHEY, CDR2 SVGEGT. The CDR3 loop is CASTSGQGNGELFF. CDR3 DNA: TGTGCCAGCACTTCTGGACAGGGGAACGGGGAGCTGTTTTTT.

This clonotype was picked up a small number of times. Here the CDR3 reads CASSTPAAPSSYEQYF. The CDR3 DNA is TGTGCCAGCAGTACCCCAGCGGCCCCGTCGTCCTACGAGCAGTACTTC. The rearrangement uses TRBV6-2 or TRBV6-3 and TRBJ2-7; perhaps TRBD2 as D (5 bases). Per the germline V gene, CDR1 is MNHEY and CDR2 is SVGEGT. CDR3 size: 16 residues. Deletions cut 5 bases from V and 1 base from J, with 18 bases between.

This clonotype was detected only a few times. The rearrangement uses TRBV20-1 and TRBJ2-3; TRBD2 matches at 7 bases. The length of the CDR3 is 11 residues. From germline, CDR1 is DFQATT and CDR2 SNEGSKA (reference sequence). The CDR3 here is CMAGVSDTQYF. CDR3 in DNA: TGCATGGCGGGAGTATCGGATACGCAGTATTTT.

The V gene is TRBV5-1, the J gene TRBJ2-7; possibly TRBD2 for D (6 bases). Deletions cut 1 base from V and 3 bases from J, with 17 bases between. The CDR3 contains 16 residues. Germline loops: CDR1 SGHRS, CDR2 YFSETQ. DNA of the CDR3: TGCGCCAGCAGCTTGAGGGGTAGCGGAGAAGACTACGAGCAGTACTTC. It encodes CASSLRGSGEDYEQYF.

This clonotype was observed a handful of times. The rearrangement joins TRBV18 to TRBJ2-5, with 7 positions matching TRBD1. This CDR3 contains 14 residues. After removal of 5 bases from V and 3 bases from J, the junction contained 6 bases not matched to a gene. Per the germline V gene, CDR1 is KGHSH and CDR2 is LQKENI. DNA for the CDR3: TGTGCCAGCTCATGGGGACAGAGCAAAGAGACCCAGTACTTC. Translated: CASSWGQSKETQYF.

The chain joins TRBV28 to TRBJ2-6; maybe TRBD1 (5 bases). The V and J ends lost 5 bases and 0 bases respectively, with 20 bases between them. Germline V lookup: CDR1 MDHEN, CDR2 SYDVKM. The CDR3 extends over 19 amino acids. The CDR3 region has the DNA TGTGCCAGCAGTCTCGCGTTGACAGAAATTATCTCTGGGGCCAACGTCCTGACTTTC. As protein: CASSLALTEIISGANVLTF.